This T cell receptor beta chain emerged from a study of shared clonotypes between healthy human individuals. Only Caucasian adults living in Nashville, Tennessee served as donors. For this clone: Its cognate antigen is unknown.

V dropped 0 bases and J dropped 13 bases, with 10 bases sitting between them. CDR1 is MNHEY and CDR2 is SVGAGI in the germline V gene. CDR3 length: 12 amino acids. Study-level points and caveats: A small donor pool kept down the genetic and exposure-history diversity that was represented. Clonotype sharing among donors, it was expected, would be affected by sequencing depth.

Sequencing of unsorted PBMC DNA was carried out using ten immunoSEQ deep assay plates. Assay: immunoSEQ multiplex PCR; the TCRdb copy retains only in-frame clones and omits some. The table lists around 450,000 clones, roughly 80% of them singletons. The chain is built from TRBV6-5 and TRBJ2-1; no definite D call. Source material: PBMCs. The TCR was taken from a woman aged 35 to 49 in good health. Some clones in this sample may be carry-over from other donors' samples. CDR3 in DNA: TGTGCCAGCAGTTACTCGACCCAGGAACAGTTCTTC. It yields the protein CASSYSTQEQFF.